Following are 31 T cell receptor beta chains from one sample sequenced in a study of breast tumors, draining lymph nodes, adjacent tissues. TCRdb re-called the multiplex PCR reads with MiXCR, one entry per CDR3 protein. Among fewer than 250,000 distinct CDR3 sequences listed, roughly 30% were seen once. The lymph nodes were axillary draining lymph nodes from breast cancer patients. The sample comprised axillary lymph node tissue. Receptors originate from a female donor with breast cancer. Some clones in this sample may be carry-over from other donors' samples.

Remarks on this clonotype: Since no conserved phenylalanine or tryptophan closes the CDR3, a read error is the likely cause. The J gene is TRBJ2-7, the V gene TRBV7-9, with a possible D match to TRBD2 (6 bases). Germline V gene lookup returns CDR1 SEHNR and CDR2 FQNEAQ (reference sequence). The CDR3 is made up of 14 amino acids. CDR3 DNA: TGTGCCGGCAGCGCCCCCTCTAGCGTCTACGAGCAGTACCTC. This codes for CAGSAPSSVYEQYL.

The V gene is TRBV15, the J gene TRBJ2-5; D is uncertain. V was cut by 0 bases and J by 6 bases, with 11 bases left in between. The CDR3 extends over 14 amino acids. Germline loops: CDR1 LNHNV, CDR2 YYDKDF (reference sequence). This chain's CDR3 is CATSRDLVAQTQYF. CDR3 DNA sequence: TGTGCCACCAGCAGAGATCTTGTAGCTCAGACCCAGTACTTC.

Turning to this clonotype: Its ends do not fully match the called genes, so a read error is possible. The rearrangement links TRBV7-7 to TRBJ1-1; the D is unclear. Germline values: CDR1 SSHAT, CDR2 FNYEAQ (reference sequence). This CDR3 contains 16 residues. The CDR3 reads CASSLDSRAENTEAFF. Written as DNA, the CDR3 is TGTGCTAGCAGCTTAGATTCTCGGGCCGAAAACACTGAAGCTTTCTTT.

This clonotype was observed many times. The chain employs TRBV12-3 or TRBV12-4 and TRBJ1-2, with 8 nucleotides matching TRBD1. V dropped 6 bases and J dropped 4; count of bases not matched to a gene: 7. The CDR3 is 14 amino acids. CDR3 in DNA: TGTGCCAGCAGGGAAGGACAGGGACGCTATGGCTACACCTTC. Residues: CASREGQGRYGYTF.

There are many counts of this clonotype. The V gene is TRBV7-8, the J gene TRBJ2-3; TRBD1 matches at 7 bases. The length of the CDR3 is 14 residues. The ends lost 6 bases at V and 5 bases at J; junction bases unmatched: 8. Germline values: CDR1 SGHVS, CDR2 FQNEAQ. CDR3 DNA sequence: TGTGCCAGCAGGACAGGGCTAGGCAGAGATACGCAGTATTTT. It translates to CASRTGLGRDTQYF.

This clonotype appeared once. The chain is built from TRBV7-2 and TRBJ1-4; D may be TRBD1 (5 bases). The CDR3 is 17 residues long. The V and J ends lost 4 bases and 0 bases respectively, with 15 bases between them. Germline CDR1 reads SGHTA; CDR2 reads FQGNSA. In DNA, the CDR3 is TGTGCCAGCAGCTCATTCCGGGGCATCGCAACTAATGAAAAACTGTTTTTT. Protein product: CASSSFRGIATNEKLFF.

This clonotype was counted between two and nine times. The rearrangement links TRBV15 to TRBJ2-6; TRBD1 is a possible D gene (5 bases). In germline, CDR1 is LNHNV, CDR2 YYDKDF (reference sequence). Trimming cost V 0 bases and J 1 base, with 7 bases left between them. The CDR3 runs to 16 residues. CDR3 sequence: CATSRDSGSGANVLTF. Here the CDR3 DNA reads TGTGCCACCAGCAGAGACTCAGGGTCTGGGGCCAACGTCCTGACTTTC.

The table lists this clonotype with many counts. The gene calls are TRBV12-3 or TRBV12-4 and TRBJ2-3; possibly TRBD1 for D (6 bases). The CDR3 covers 15 residues. The V gene lost 4 bases and the J gene lost 6 bases, with 17 bases spanning the gap. In DNA, the CDR3 is TGTGCCAGCAGTTCCCTACAGGGAGCGGCGGATACGCAGTATTTT. Encoded protein: CASSSLQGAADTQYF.

The chain has TRBV7-8 and TRBJ1-1, with D tentatively TRBD1 (5 bases). The CDR3 is 14 residues long. V dropped 2 bases and J dropped 3 bases, with 10 bases sitting between them. Germline V gene data show CDR1 as SGHVS and CDR2 as FQNEAQ. For the CDR3, the DNA is TGTGCCAGCAGCTTATCGAGGACATACACTGAAGCTTTCTTT. Translating it yields CASSLSRTYTEAFF.

This clonotype showed up many times. This rearrangement joins TRBV12-3 or TRBV12-4 to TRBJ2-2, with TRBD2 matching over 7 bases. The CDR3 extends over 16 amino acids. V dropped 2 bases and J dropped 4; count of bases not matched to a gene: 7. CDR3 coding DNA: TGTGCCAGCAGTTTACGCGGCGGGGGAACCACCGGGGAGCTGTTTTTT. It codes for CASSLRGGGTTGELFF.

The J gene is TRBJ1-3, the V gene TRBV7-2, with 12 bases fitting TRBD1. The CDR3 contains 17 residues. V lost 7 bases and J lost 11; bases outside the gene matches: 18. Per germline, CDR1 SGHTA and CDR2 FQGNSA. Written as DNA, the CDR3 is TGTGCCAGCAACCCGAGACCGGGACAGGGGGCGACGGACCCCATATATTTT. Translated: CASNPRPGQGATDPIYF.

This clonotype was detected ten times or more. The rearrangement joins TRBV7-9 to TRBJ2-1; a possible D gene is TRBD1 (6 bases). The CDR3 has 16 residues. CDR1 is SEHNR, CDR2 FQNEAQ, per germline (reference sequence). The ends were cut back, 4 bases at V and 0 bases at J, with 13 bases in the middle. This CDR3 reads CASSSQGPSSYNEQFF. In DNA, the CDR3 is TGTGCCAGCAGCTCACAGGGACCGAGCTCCTACAATGAGCAGTTCTTC.

The chain has TRBV6-2 or TRBV6-3 and TRBJ1-1; 12 positions agree with TRBD1. The germline V gene encodes CDR1 MNHEY and CDR2 SVGEGT. The V and J ends lost 6 bases and 5 bases, in that order; junction bases with no gene match: 10. The CDR3 consists of 16 residues. The DNA of the CDR3 is TGTGCCAGCAGGAGCGGGACAGGGGGCGGGGGGACTGAAGCTTTCTTT. Its protein product is CASRSGTGGGGTEAFF.

This clonotype came up a few times. CDR3 region: CSAPTNEKLFF. Here the CDR3 DNA reads TGCAGTGCTCCAACTAATGAAAAACTGTTTTTT. The genes are TRBV20-1 and TRBJ1-4; D not certain. The germline V and J ends were trimmed by 5 bases and 0 bases, with 1 base remaining between them. The V gene's germline CDR1 is DFQATT and CDR2 SNEGSKA (reference sequence). The CDR3 length is 11 residues.

This clonotype came up many times. CDR3 nucleotide sequence: TGTGCCAGCAGCCCCCTCAATAAAGGAGCCTACAATGAGCAGTTCTTC. Translation gives CASSPLNKGAYNEQFF. The chain carries TRBV6-5 and TRBJ2-1; the D is unclear. Germline loops: CDR1 MNHEY, CDR2 SVGAGI. V was trimmed by 6 bases and J by 2 bases, leaving 17 bases between them. The CDR3 sequence is 16 residues long.

This clonotype was picked up many times. The chain couples TRBV5-1 to TRBJ2-7, with D perhaps given as TRBD1 or TRBD2 (6 bases each). CDR1 and CDR2 from the germline V gene are SGHRS and YFSETQ. The ends were cut back, 0 bases at V and 5 bases at J, with 15 bases in the middle. This CDR3 comprises 15 residues. CDR3 in amino acids: CASSLGGARLDEQYF. CDR3 coding DNA: TGCGCCAGCAGCTTGGGGGGGGCCCGTTTGGACGAGCAGTACTTC.

This clonotype was recorded many times. This chain uses TRBV27 with TRBJ2-3; possibly TRBD2 for D (5 bases). The CDR3 sequence is 13 residues long. The V gene's germline CDR1 is MNHEY and CDR2 SMNVEV (reference sequence). The germline V and J ends were trimmed by 3 bases and 3 bases, with 7 bases remaining between them. The CDR3 sequence is CASSLLATDTQYF. CDR3 nucleotides: TGTGCCAGCAGTTTGCTAGCAACAGATACGCAGTATTTT.

Comments on this clonotype: Lacking the conserved final phenylalanine or tryptophan, this CDR3 likely reflects a read error. The chain employs TRBV7-8 and TRBJ1-2; TRBD1 might be the D (5 bases). This CDR3 has 14 residues. The germline CDR1 and CDR2 sequences are SGHVS and FQNEAQ. V was clipped by 7 bases and J by 7 bases, with 19 bases between them. CDR3 loop: CASTLRKADSGYTH. The CDR3 nucleotides read TGTGCCAGCACACTACGGAAAGCCGACAGTGGCTACACCCAC.

At least ten counts were recorded for this clonotype. The chain is built from TRBV7-2 and TRBJ2-7; D is ambiguous. Germline V gene sequence: CDR1 SGHTA, CDR2 FQGNSA. V was shortened by 5 bases and J by 3 bases, with 14 bases between the two germline ends. CDR3 length: 14 residues. CDR3 protein: CASSVSERRYEQYF. The CDR3 region has the DNA TGTGCCAGCAGCGTGAGCGAGCGACGCTACGAGCAGTACTTC.

This clonotype has just a few counts. A single base separates this from a much larger clone, so it may be a read error. This chain uses TRBV11-3 with TRBJ2-1, with D tentatively TRBD1 (6 bases). CDR1 and CDR2 (germline): SGHNT, YENEEA. V was trimmed by 3 bases and J by 7 bases, leaving 13 bases between them. The CDR3 is 14 amino acids. The CDR3 reads CASSLSVGANEQFF. The CDR3 region has the DNA TGTGCCAGCAGCTTGTCGGTGGGGGCTAATGAGCAGTTCTTC.

Only one count was recorded for this clonotype. This CDR3 is missing its conserved last phenylalanine or tryptophan, likely due to a read error. The chain is built from TRBV29-1 and TRBJ2-7; TRBD2 is a possible D gene (5 bases). V gave up 7 bases and J gave up 7 bases, with 14 bases separating them. CDR1 and CDR2 (germline): SQVTM, ANQGSEA. This CDR3 spans 11 amino acids. The CDR3: CSASRGNEQYY. CDR3 coding DNA: TGCAGCGCCAGCAGAGGGAATGAGCAGTACTAC.

As for this clonotype: This may come from a read error, since a much larger clone is one base off. The V and J genes are TRBV3-1 and TRBJ2-7; 8 positions match TRBD2. The CDR3 consists of 15 residues. The germline V gene has CDR1 LGHDT and CDR2 YNNKEL (reference sequence). CDR3 nucleotide sequence: TGTGCCAGCAACCAAGATCGAAGCGGGAGATACGAGCAGTACTTC. Its protein product is CASNQDRSGRYEQYF.

The V call is TRBV3-1, the J call TRBJ1-5, with TRBD1 identical over 8 bases. Germline values: CDR1 LGHDT, CDR2 YNNKEL (reference sequence). The CDR3 extends over 16 amino acids. Germline trimming cut 4 bases from V and 3 bases from J; bases unmatched to any gene: 8. The CDR3 nucleotides read TGTGCCAGCAGCCCCCGACAGGGGATGGACAATCAGCCCCAGCATTTT. Protein product: CASSPRQGMDNQPQHF.

This clonotype came up a few times. The chain couples TRBV20-1 to TRBJ1-1; D remains unclear. This CDR3 comprises 13 residues. Germline V CDR1 and CDR2: DFQATT, SNEGSKA (reference sequence). The V end lost 1 base, the J end lost 3 bases, and 9 bases lay between the germline ends. The CDR3 spells CSARVSAYTEAFF. CDR3 DNA: TGCAGTGCTAGAGTTTCGGCTTACACTGAAGCTTTCTTT.

Points on this clonotype: A read error may explain this, as a much larger clone is one base away. The chain employs TRBV20-1 and TRBJ1-5; 8 nucleotides align to TRBD1. The germline V gene encodes CDR1 DFQATT and CDR2 SNEGSKA (reference sequence). The V gene end was trimmed by 5 bases and the J gene end by 11 bases; junction bases not matched to a gene: 11. The CDR3 is 13 amino acids. CDR3 bases: TGCAGTGCTGTGGTCCCAGGGGGCAAGGCCCAGCATTTT. Protein product: CSAVVPGGKAQHF.

About this clonotype: This CDR3 fails to terminate in the conserved phenylalanine or tryptophan, so it likely reflects a read error. It is unclear where the CDR3 begins or ends on the DNA, so no DNA is shown, and the CDR3 is as TCRdb lists it. The J gene is TRBJ2-5, the V gene TRBV20-1; the table calls TRBD2, which could not be checked here. 8 amino acids form the CDR3, both terminal residues included. CDR1 is DFQATT, CDR2 SNEGSKA, per germline (reference sequence). CDR3 region: CSAREGVG.

The table lists this clonotype with many counts. The chain is built from TRBV6-6 and TRBJ2-5; D is perhaps TRBD1 (5 bases). Per germline, CDR1 MNHNY and CDR2 SVGAGI (reference sequence). The V end lost 0 bases, the J end lost 0 bases, and 11 bases lay between the germline ends. The CDR3 sequence is 16 residues long. The chain's CDR3 is CASSYSGAGYQETQYF. Written as DNA, the CDR3 is TGTGCCAGCAGTTACTCAGGGGCTGGGTACCAAGAGACCCAGTACTTC.

This clonotype appeared a single time. With a much larger clone just one base away, this may be a read error. This chain uses TRBV27 with TRBJ2-7; the match to TRBD1 covers 10 bases. V trimming: 8 bases; J trimming: 4 bases; junction bases outside the gene matches: 8. Germline V gene lookup returns CDR1 MNHEY and CDR2 SMNVEV (reference sequence). The CDR3 contains 14 residues. DNA for the CDR3: TGTGCCAGCGGTGCCGGGACAGGGGCTTACGAGCAGTACTTC. Amino acid sequence: CASGAGTGAYEQYF.

This sequence joins TRBV6-2 or TRBV6-3 and TRBJ2-1, with D perhaps matching TRBD1 (6 bases). The CDR3 consists of 14 residues. CDR1 and CDR2 from the germline V gene are MNHEY and SVGEGT. The V end lost 5 bases, the J end lost 4 bases, and 12 bases lay between the germline ends. The CDR3 is CASSEADRYNEQFF. DNA of the CDR3: TGTGCCAGCAGTGAAGCCGACAGGTACAATGAGCAGTTCTTC.

This clonotype was seen many times. The chain employs TRBV7-3 and TRBJ1-6, with TRBD1 identical over 7 bases. The CDR3 covers 13 residues. V gave up 5 bases and J gave up 10 bases; unmatched junction bases: 5. Germline values: CDR1 SGHTA, CDR2 FQGTGA. The CDR3 here is CASSPTQGSPLHF. DNA of the CDR3: TGTGCCAGCAGCCCTACACAGGGGTCACCCCTCCACTTT.

A remark on this clonotype: This sequence may be a read error, since a much larger clone differs from it by one base. This rearrangement joins TRBV3-1 to TRBJ2-2; D may be TRBD1 or TRBD2 (5 bases each). The length of the CDR3 is 14 residues. Looked up from germline, CDR1 is LGHDT and CDR2 is YNNKEL (reference sequence). CDR3 residues: CASSQPTGTGEPFF. DNA of the CDR3: TGTGCCAGCAGCCAACCTACTGGGACCGGGGAGCCGTTTTTT.